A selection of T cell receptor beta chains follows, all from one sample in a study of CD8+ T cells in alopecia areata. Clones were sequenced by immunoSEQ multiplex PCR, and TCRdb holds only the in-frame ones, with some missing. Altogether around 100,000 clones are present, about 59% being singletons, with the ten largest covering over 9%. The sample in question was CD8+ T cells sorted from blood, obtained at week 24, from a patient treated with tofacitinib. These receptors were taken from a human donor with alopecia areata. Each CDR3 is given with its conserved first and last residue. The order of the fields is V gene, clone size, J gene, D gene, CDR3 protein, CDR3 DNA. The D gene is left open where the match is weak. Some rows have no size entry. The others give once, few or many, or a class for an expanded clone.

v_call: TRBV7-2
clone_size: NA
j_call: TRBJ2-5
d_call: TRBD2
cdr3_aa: CASSLSPAGGEETQYF
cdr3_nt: TGTGCCAGCAGCTTATCCCCAGCGGGGGGCGAGGAGACCCAGTACTTC

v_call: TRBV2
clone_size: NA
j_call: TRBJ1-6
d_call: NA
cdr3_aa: CASSEPPISPLHF
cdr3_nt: TGTGCCAGCAGTGAACCGCCCATTTCACCCCTCCACTTT

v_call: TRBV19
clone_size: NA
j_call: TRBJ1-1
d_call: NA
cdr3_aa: CASSYAEGLNTEAFF
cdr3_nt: TGTGCCAGTAGTTACGCGGAGGGCTTGAACACTGAAGCTTTCTTT

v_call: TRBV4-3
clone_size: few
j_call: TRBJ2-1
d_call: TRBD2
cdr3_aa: CASSQVFPSGGNEQFF
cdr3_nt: TGCGCCAGCAGCCAAGTTTTTCCTAGCGGGGGCAATGAGCAGTTCTTC

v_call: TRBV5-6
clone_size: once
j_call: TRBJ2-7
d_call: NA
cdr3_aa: CASSLQREQYF
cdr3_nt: TGTGCCAGCAGCCTGCAACGGGAGCAGTACTTC

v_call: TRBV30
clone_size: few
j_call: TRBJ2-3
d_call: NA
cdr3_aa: CAWKGPPEVDTQYF
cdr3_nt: TGTGCCTGGAAGGGACCCCCGGAGGTGGATACGCAGTATTTT

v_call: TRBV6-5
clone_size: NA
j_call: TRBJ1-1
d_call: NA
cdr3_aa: CASSYSNEGTEAFF
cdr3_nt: TGTGCCAGCAGTTACTCGAATGAGGGGACTGAAGCTTTCTTT

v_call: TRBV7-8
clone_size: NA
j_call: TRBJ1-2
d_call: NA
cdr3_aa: CASSLFRDSDYGYTF
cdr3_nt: TGTGCCAGCAGCTTATTTAGGGACTCCGACTATGGCTACACCTTC

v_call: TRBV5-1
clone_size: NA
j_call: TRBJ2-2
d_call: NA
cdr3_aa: CASSPPTGELFF
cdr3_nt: TGCGCCAGCAGCCCTCCTACCGGGGAGCTGTTTTTT

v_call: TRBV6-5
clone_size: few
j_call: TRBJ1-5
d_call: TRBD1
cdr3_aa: CASSSGQGIQPQHF
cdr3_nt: TGTGCCAGCAGTTCAGGACAGGGAATTCAGCCCCAGCATTTT

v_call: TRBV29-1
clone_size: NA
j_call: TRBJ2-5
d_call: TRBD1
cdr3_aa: CSVEVRGGDGTQYF
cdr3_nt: TGCAGCGTTGAGGTTCGAGGGGGCGATGGGACCCAGTACTTC

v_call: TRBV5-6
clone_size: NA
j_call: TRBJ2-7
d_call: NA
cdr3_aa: CASSFGQGIDEQYF
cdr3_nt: TGTGCCAGCAGCTTTGGCCAGGGTATCGACGAGCAGTACTTC

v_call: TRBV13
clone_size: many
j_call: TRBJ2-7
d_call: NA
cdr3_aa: CASSPRYRDAEQYF
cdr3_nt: TGTGCCAGCAGCCCCCGCTACAGGGATGCCGAGCAGTACTTC

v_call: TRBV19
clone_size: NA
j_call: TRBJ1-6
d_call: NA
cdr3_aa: CASSMALASYNSPLHF
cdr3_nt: TGTGCCAGTAGTATGGCCTTGGCTTCCTATAATTCACCCCTCCACTTT

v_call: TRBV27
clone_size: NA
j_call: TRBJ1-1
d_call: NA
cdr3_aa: CASSLLGKNTEAFF
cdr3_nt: TGTGCCAGCAGTTTATTAGGGAAGAACACTGAAGCTTTCTTT

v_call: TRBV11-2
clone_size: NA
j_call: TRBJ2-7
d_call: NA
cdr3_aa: CASHGVAMKSFPYEQYF
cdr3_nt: TGTGCCAGCCATGGGGTTGCAATGAAATCGTTCCCTTACGAGCAGTACTTC

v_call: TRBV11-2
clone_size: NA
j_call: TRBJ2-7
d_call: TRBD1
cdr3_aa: CASNPPGQGYEQYF
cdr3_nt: TGTGCCAGCAACCCCCCGGGACAGGGTTACGAGCAGTACTTC

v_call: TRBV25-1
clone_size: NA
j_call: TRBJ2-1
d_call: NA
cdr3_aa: CASSEYSEGRGEQFF
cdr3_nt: TGTGCCAGCAGTGAATACTCCGAGGGTAGGGGTGAGCAGTTCTTC

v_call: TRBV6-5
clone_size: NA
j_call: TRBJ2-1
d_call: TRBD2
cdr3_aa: CASSYPRLGGDNEQFF
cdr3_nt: TGTGCCAGCAGTTACCCCCGACTTGGGGGGGACAATGAGCAGTTCTTC

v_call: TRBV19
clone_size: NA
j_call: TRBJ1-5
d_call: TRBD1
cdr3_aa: CASSIRDRNQPQHF
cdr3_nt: TGTGCCAGTAGTATAAGGGACAGAAATCAGCCCCAGCATTTT

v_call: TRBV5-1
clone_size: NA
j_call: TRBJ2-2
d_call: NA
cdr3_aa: CASSFVSKGPRELFF
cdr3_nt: TGCGCCAGCAGCTTCGTGTCCAAAGGGCCCCGGGAGCTGTTTTTT

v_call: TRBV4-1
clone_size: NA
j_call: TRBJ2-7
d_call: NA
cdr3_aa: CASSLLDIGYEQYF
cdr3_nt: TGCGCCAGCAGCCTCTTGGACATCGGCTACGAGCAGTACTTC

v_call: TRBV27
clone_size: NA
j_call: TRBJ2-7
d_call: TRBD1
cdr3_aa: CASSLGQTYEQYF
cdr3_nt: TGTGCCAGCAGTTTGGGACAGACCTACGAGCAGTACTTC

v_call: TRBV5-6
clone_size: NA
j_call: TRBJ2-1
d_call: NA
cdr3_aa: CASSLLNLEQFF
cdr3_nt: TGTGCCAGCAGCTTGCTTAACCTTGAGCAGTTCTTC

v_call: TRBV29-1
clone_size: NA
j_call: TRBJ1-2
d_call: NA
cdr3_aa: CSVATIGAGGGYTF
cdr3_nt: TGCAGCGTCGCCACGATCGGAGCGGGAGGTGGCTACACCTTC

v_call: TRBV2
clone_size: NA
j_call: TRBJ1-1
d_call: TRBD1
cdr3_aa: CAPRQGAAFF
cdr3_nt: TGTGCCCCCAGACAGGGGGCAGCTTTCTTT

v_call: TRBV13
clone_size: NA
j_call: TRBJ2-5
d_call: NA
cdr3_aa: CASSLASQETQYF
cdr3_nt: TGTGCCAGCAGCTTAGCAAGCCAAGAGACCCAGTACTTC

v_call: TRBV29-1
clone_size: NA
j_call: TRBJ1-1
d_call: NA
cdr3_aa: CSVLDSDDTEAFF
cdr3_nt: TGCAGCGTCCTGGACAGTGATGACACTGAAGCTTTCTTT

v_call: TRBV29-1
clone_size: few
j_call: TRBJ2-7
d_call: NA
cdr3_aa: CSVEVAGSYEQYF
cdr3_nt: TGCAGCGTTGAAGTGGCGGGGTCCTACGAGCAGTACTTC

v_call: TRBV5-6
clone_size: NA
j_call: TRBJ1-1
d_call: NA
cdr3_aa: CASSLGRRGAEAFF
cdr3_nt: TGTGCCAGCAGCTTAGGACGCCGAGGCGCTGAAGCTTTCTTT

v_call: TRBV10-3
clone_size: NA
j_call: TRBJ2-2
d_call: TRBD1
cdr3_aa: CAIRPGTGTGELFF
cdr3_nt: TGTGCCATCAGACCCGGGACAGGCACCGGGGAGCTGTTTTTT

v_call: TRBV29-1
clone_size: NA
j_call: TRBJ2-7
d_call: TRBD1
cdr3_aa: CSVVGQGANYEQYF
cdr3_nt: TGCAGCGTCGTGGGACAGGGGGCAAACTACGAGCAGTACTTC

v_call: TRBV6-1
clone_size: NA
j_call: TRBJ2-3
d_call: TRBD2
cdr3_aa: CASSEVSGGTDTQYF
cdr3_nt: TGTGCCAGCAGTGAAGTTAGCGGGGGGACAGATACGCAGTATTTT